One sample yielded the 19 T cell receptor beta chains listed below, sequenced in a study of cytomegalovirus exposure and HLA in healthy donors. Clones were read by immunoSEQ multiplex PCR, and TCRdb kept only the in-frame ones, dropping some. The data hold roughly 60,000 clones, with about 94% observed a single time. What was sequenced was PBMCs. These receptor sequences come from a young man in good health and CMV-seronegative.

This chain uses TRBV5-1 with TRBJ2-7; perhaps TRBD1 as D (5 bases). The CDR3 covers 14 residues. Germline assignment: CDR1 SGHRS and CDR2 YFSETQ. The V gene lost 0 bases and the J gene lost 2 bases, with 9 bases spanning the gap. The CDR3 bases are TGCGCCAGCAGCTTGGTTGGACAAACCTACGAGCAGTACTTC. Protein: CASSLVGQTYEQYF.

The rearrangement links TRBV18 to TRBJ1-3; tentatively, D is TRBD1 (6 bases). Trimming cost V 2 bases and J 2 bases, with 13 bases left between them. The CDR3 contains 16 residues. CDR1 is KGHSH and CDR2 is LQKENI in the germline V gene. The CDR3 DNA follows: TGTGCCAGCTCACCAAATGAGGGGACAACTGGAAACACCATATATTTT. Its translation: CASSPNEGTTGNTIYF.

The rearrangement joins TRBV5-6 to TRBJ2-6, with 9 nucleotides matching TRBD1. Looked up from germline, CDR1 is SGHDT and CDR2 is YYEEEE. V trimming: 2 bases; J trimming: 2 bases; junction bases outside the gene matches: 11. The CDR3 contains 19 residues. The chain's CDR3 is CASSLPPQQGATGANVLTF. CDR3 DNA sequence: TGTGCCAGCAGCTTACCGCCGCAACAGGGGGCGACTGGGGCCAACGTCCTGACTTTC.

The V gene is TRBV2, the J gene TRBJ1-4; possible D gene TRBD1, 5 bases. CDR1 is SNHLY, CDR2 FYNNEI, per germline. This CDR3 region has 12 residues. CDR3 nucleotides: TGTGCTACGGGACTCGGGACGGAAAAACTGTTTTTT. This gives the protein CATGLGTEKLFF.

V usage is TRBV7-9 and J usage is TRBJ2-1; 7 nucleotides line up with TRBD2. Trimming cost V 4 bases and J 1 base; bases outside gene matches: 7. Germline V CDR1 and CDR2: SEHNR, FQNEAQ (reference sequence). The CDR3 length is 16 residues. In DNA, the CDR3 is TGTGCCAGCAGCTCAACAGCGGGACTATCCTACAATGAGCAGTTCTTC. Translation gives CASSSTAGLSYNEQFF.

The chain uses TRBV6-1 and TRBJ1-4; 9 bases map to TRBD1. The CDR3 length is 14 residues. Unmatched junction bases numbered 5, after V lost 8 bases and J lost 4 bases. Germline CDR1 MNHNS, CDR2 SASEGT. CDR3 in amino acids: CASFDRGDNEKLFF. CDR3 in DNA: TGTGCCAGCTTCGACAGGGGGGATAATGAAAAACTGTTTTTT.

The CDR3 loop reads CASSFYGYGYTF. The CDR3, as DNA: TGCGCCAGCAGCTTTTACGGCTATGGCTACACCTTC. The chain carries TRBV5-1 and TRBJ1-2; no clear D. Germline loops: CDR1 SGHRS, CDR2 YFSETQ. The CDR3 is 12 amino acids. V was pared by 2 bases and J by 4 bases, with 6 bases between.

This sequence joins TRBV30 and TRBJ2-5, with D possibly TRBD1 on 6 matching bases. Germline CDR1 reads GTSNPN; CDR2 reads SVGIG (reference sequence). This CDR3 has 12 amino acids. Trimming stripped 4 bases from V and 0 bases from J, with 6 bases between. CDR3 in amino acids: CAWNRDQETQYF. The CDR3 region has the DNA TGTGCCTGGAACAGGGACCAAGAGACCCAGTACTTC.

The V gene is TRBV5-1, the J gene TRBJ2-2, with 8 bases matching TRBD2. The CDR3 runs to 14 residues. With 5 bases clipped from V and 6 bases from J, the junction kept 6 bases outside the gene matches. Germline values: CDR1 SGHRS, CDR2 YFSETQ. This chain's CDR3 is CASRKAGAPGELFF. CDR3 in DNA: TGCGCCAGCAGGAAAGCGGGAGCCCCCGGGGAGCTGTTTTTT.

The chain is built from TRBV30 and TRBJ1-1; 7 nucleotides align to TRBD1. Trimming at V came to 6 bases and at J to 5 bases, leaving 15 bases not matched to a gene. Germline-derived CDR1 and CDR2 are GTSNPN and SVGIG (reference sequence). This CDR3 has 15 residues. CDR3 bases: TGTGCCTGCCATACCGGCCTAACCAGGGGGACTGAAGCTTTCTTT. Translating gives CACHTGLTRGTEAFF. The full variable domain, with the rest looked up from reference TRBV30 and TRBJ1-1, is SQTIHQWPATLVQPVGSPLSLECTVEGTSNPNLYWYRQAAGRGLQLLFYSVGIGQISSEVPQNLSASRPQDRQFILSSKKLLLSDSGFYLCACHTGLTRGTEAFFGQGTRLTVV.

This sequence joins TRBV19 and TRBJ2-2, with a possible D match to TRBD1 (6 bases). Germline V gene data show CDR1 as LNHDA and CDR2 as SQIVND (reference sequence). The CDR3 loop spans 14 amino acids. Trimming pared 4 bases from V and 5 bases from J, leaving 11 bases between. Written as DNA, the CDR3 is TGTGCCAGTAGTACGGGACACCCAACCGGGGAGCTGTTTTTT. It yields the protein CASSTGHPTGELFF.

The gene calls are TRBV13 and TRBJ2-1; D may be TRBD2 (6 bases). The CDR3 has 16 amino acids. The V end was cut by 5 bases, the J end by 6 bases, with 20 bases between. Germline CDR1 reads PRHDT; CDR2 reads FYEKMQ (reference sequence). CDR3 sequence (DNA): TGTGCCAGCAGCATATCGGGACTCGATGGGGTCAATGAGCAGTTCTTC. It yields the protein CASSISGLDGVNEQFF.

This chain uses TRBV18 with TRBJ2-2; D is unresolved. The germline V and J ends were trimmed by 3 bases and 2 bases, with 7 bases remaining between them. This CDR3 region has 14 residues. Germline CDR1 and CDR2: KGHSH and LQKENI. This CDR3 is CASSPPSNTGELFF. The DNA for the CDR3 is TGTGCCAGCTCACCTCCCTCCAACACCGGGGAGCTGTTTTTT.

V is TRBV27 and J is TRBJ2-1; perhaps TRBD2 as D (6 bases). V lost 6 bases, J lost 7 bases, and 10 bases lay in between. Germline CDR1 is MNHEY and CDR2 is SMNVEV (reference sequence). The CDR3 has 12 amino acids. For the CDR3, the DNA is TGTGCCAGCAGGGGACTGGGGAATGAGCAGTTCTTC. It codes for CASRGLGNEQFF.

The chain is built from TRBV7-2 and TRBJ2-7; 7 bases fit TRBD2. Germline values: CDR1 SGHTA, CDR2 FQGNSA. V was clipped by 1 base and J by 6 bases; unmatched bases: 12. The CDR3 has 16 amino acids. Here the CDR3 reads CASSLVGAGAGVEQYF. In nucleotides, the CDR3 is TGTGCCAGCAGCTTAGTTGGCGCGGGAGCTGGCGTCGAGCAGTACTTC.

This chain links TRBV5-6 with TRBJ2-7; no clear D gene. V was cut by 2 bases and J by 6 bases, with 6 bases left in between. Germline CDR1 is SGHDT and CDR2 is YYEEEE. The CDR3 is 11 amino acids. This chain's CDR3 is CASSFRSEQYF. Here the CDR3 DNA reads TGTGCCAGCAGCTTTAGGAGCGAGCAGTACTTC. Using reference TRBV5-6 and TRBJ2-7 for the parts outside the CDR3, the full variable domain is DAGVTQSPTHLIKTRGQQVTLRCSPKSGHDTVSWYQQALGQGPQFIFQYYEEEERQRGNFPDRFSGHQFPNYSSELNVNALLLGDSALYLCASSFRSEQYFGPGTRLTVT.

This chain links TRBV11-2 with TRBJ1-1; D uncertain. V was cut by 1 base and J by 4 bases, with 7 bases left in between. CDR1 SGHAT and CDR2 FQNNGV come from the germline V gene. The CDR3 sequence is 13 residues long. The chain's CDR3 is CASSLVPSTEAFF. For the CDR3, the DNA is TGTGCCAGCAGCTTAGTACCGAGCACTGAAGCTTTCTTT.

This chain joins TRBV7-9 and TRBJ2-7; TRBD2 is a possible D gene (5 bases). CDR3 size: 15 residues. The germline CDR1 and CDR2 sequences are SEHNR and FQNEAQ (reference sequence). Trimming removed 3 bases at V and 2 bases at J, with 14 bases between. The CDR3 region has the DNA TGTGCCAGCAGCTTGGGTCGGTCGGGGACCTACGAGCAGTACTTC. This sequence encodes CASSLGRSGTYEQYF.

The chain carries TRBV7-9 and TRBJ2-7; 7 positions agree with TRBD1. The CDR3 covers 16 residues. V lost 4 bases and J lost 0; bases outside the gene matches: 9. Per germline, CDR1 SEHNR and CDR2 FQNEAQ (reference sequence). The CDR3 nucleotides are TGTGCCAGCAGCTCCCCCCCACAGGGGTCCTCCTACGAGCAGTACTTC. Protein product: CASSSPPQGSSYEQYF. The full variable domain, its missing parts supplied by reference TRBV7-9 and TRBJ2-7, is DTGVSQNPRHKITKRGQNVTFRCDPISEHNRLYWYRQTLGQGPEFLTYFQNEAQLEKSRLLSDRFSAERPKGSFSTLEIQRTEQGDSAMYLCASSSPPQGSSYEQYFGPGTRLTVT.